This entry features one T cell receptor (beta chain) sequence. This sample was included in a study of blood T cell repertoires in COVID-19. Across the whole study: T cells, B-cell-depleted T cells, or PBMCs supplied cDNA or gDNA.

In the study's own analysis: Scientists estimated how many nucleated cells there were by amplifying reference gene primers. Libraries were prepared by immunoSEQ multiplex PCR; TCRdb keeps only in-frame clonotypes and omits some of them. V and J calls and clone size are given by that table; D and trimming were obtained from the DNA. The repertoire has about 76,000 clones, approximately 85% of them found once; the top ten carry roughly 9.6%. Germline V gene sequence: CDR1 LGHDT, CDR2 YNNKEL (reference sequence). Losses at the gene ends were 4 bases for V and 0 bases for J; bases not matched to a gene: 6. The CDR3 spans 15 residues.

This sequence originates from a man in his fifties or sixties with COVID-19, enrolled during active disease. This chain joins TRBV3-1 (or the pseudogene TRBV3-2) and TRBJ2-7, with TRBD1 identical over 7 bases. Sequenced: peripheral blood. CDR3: CASSRQGGSSYEQYF. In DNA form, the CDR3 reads TGTGCCAGCAGCCGACAAGGGGGCTCCTCCTACGAGCAGTACTTC.